Listed here is a single T cell receptor (beta chain). Its antigen is undetermined. The source of the sample is a study of cytomegalovirus exposure and HLA in healthy donors. Study conclusions and caveats: The authors later found HLA-associated TCR beta chains more clonally expanded than equally common others.

The PCR contained 60 Vbeta and 13 Jbeta primers. Produced via immunoSEQ multiplex PCR; TCRdb's table is partial and in-frame only. The sample gives approximately 97,000 clones, over 75% of which show up once; over 5% is in the top ten. Sample: PBMCs. This receptor was obtained from a man between 40 and 49 years old in good health and CMV-seropositive.

The CDR3 loop is CASSFYREGGEGLQGYTF. The CDR3 nucleotides read TGTGCCAGCAGTTTTTATAGGGAGGGGGGTGAGGGGCTCCAGGGCTACACCTTC. This chain links TRBV27 with TRBJ1-2; weak D call: TRBD1 (6 bases). This CDR3 spans 18 amino acids. Trimming pared 3 bases from V and 8 bases from J, leaving 28 bases between. The germline V gene has CDR1 MNHEY and CDR2 SMNVEV (reference sequence).